The clone carrying this T cell receptor (beta chain) is labeled as medium-sized. This specimen comes from a study of glioma-infiltrating T cells. Looked up from germline, CDR1 is DFQATT and CDR2 is SNEGSKA (reference sequence). The CDR3 extends over 14 amino acids. V was pared by 6 bases and J by 1 base, with 6 bases of the junction left unmatched. TCR alpha and beta CDR3 regions were amplified from RNA using iRepertoire nested multiplex PCR. MiXCR, applied by TCRdb to the multiplex PCR reads, yields one record per CDR3 protein. This repertoire shows roughly 200,000 distinct CDR3 sequences, around 32% found once; its top ten account for 20%.

The sample consisted of glioma tissue, nonneoplastic brain tissue, or PBMCs (not recorded which). The clonotype originates from a human donor with low-grade glioma or glioblastoma, undergoing nonglioma brain surgery, or in good health (not recorded which). This chain connects TRBV20-1 to TRBJ2-1, with 7 bases identical to TRBD1. The CDR3 reads CSALQGISYNEQFF. The DNA of the CDR3 is TGCAGTGCCCTACAGGGGATTTCCTACAATGAGCAGTTCTTC.